What follows are 2 T cell receptor beta chains derived from one specimen sequenced in a study of Ad26.COV2.S vaccination and SARS-CoV-2 variants (dated by TCRdb to the early 2020s). Receptors were amplified or captured by the immunoSEQ multiplex PCR assay. TCRdb took this table from immuneACCESS and kept in-frame rearrangements with V and J called. Such tables lack part of the clones; where checked against another copy, unresolved V genes explain under half of the gap, and the rest is unexplained. The sample table shows approximately 240,000 clones, and approximately 90% are seen once. Jointly, the top ten make up approximately 12% of the sample. Interpreted using the paper, the treatment or condition label stands for: around 19 received Ad26.COV2.S at low or high dose, single or two shots; roughly five received placebo; per-sample allocation not given. Repertoires of vaccine and placebo recipients were sequenced from samples taken on day 63 after the first injection.

Sequenced material: peripheral blood, taken in a trial of Ad26.COV2.S vaccine versus placebo. Source of these receptors: a person aged 18-60 years who received the Ad26.COV2.S COVID-19 vaccine or a placebo.

In this sample, this clone turned up a few times. CDR3 in DNA: TGTGCCAGCAGCCAAGAGTTCTCGGGGTCCTATGGCTACACCTTC. It translates to CASSQEFSGSYGYTF. This chain links TRBV4-2 with TRBJ1-2; D gene ambiguous. CDR3 length: 15 residues. V was trimmed by 0 bases and J by 4 bases, leaving 12 bases between them. Germline V lookup: CDR1 LGHNA, CDR2 YNFKEQ.

The J gene is TRBJ1-5, the V gene TRBV28, with D perhaps matching TRBD1 (5 bases). V lost 2 bases to trimming and J lost 1 base, with 9 bases between them. CDR1 and CDR2 from the germline V gene are MDHEN and SYDVKM. The CDR3 has 15 residues. In DNA, the CDR3 is TGTGCCAGCAGTTTAGCCGGGGACAGCAATCAGCCCCAGCATTTT. Encoded protein: CASSLAGDSNQPQHF.